These T cell receptor beta chains were read from a single sample in a study of blood T cell repertoires in COVID-19. Profiled with immunoSEQ multiplex PCR; TCRdb holds only in-frame clones, not every one. The data contain approximately 55,000 clones, about three quarters of them singletons. The sequenced sample was peripheral blood. These receptors were taken from a man aged 25-40 years with COVID-19, enrolled during active disease. CDR3s include the opening cysteine and the closing phenylalanine or tryptophan. A D gene is named only where the DNA matches it firmly. Clone size is not always given. Where it is, it says once, few, many or a class for expanded clones.

V	J	size	D	CDR3	DNA
TRBV21-1	TRBJ2-2	-	-	CASRGGTANTGELFF	TGTGCCAGCAGAGGAGGGACCGCTAACACCGGGGAGCTGTTTTTT
TRBV3-1/TRBV3-2	TRBJ2-1	once	-	CASSQVAEVNEQFF	TGTGCCAGCAGCCAAGTCGCCGAGGTCAATGAGCAGTTCTTC
TRBV20-1	TRBJ1-2	-	-	CSAHSNYGYTF	TGCAGTGCCCATAGTAACTATGGCTACACCTTC
TRBV4-2	TRBJ1-6	-	-	CASSQELGQGNSPLHF	TGTGCCAGCAGCCAAGAATTGGGGCAGGGGAATTCACCCCTCCACTTT
TRBV7-8	TRBJ1-1	-	-	CASSLVGGSEAFF	TGTGCCAGCAGCTTAGTCGGGGGGTCGGAGGCTTTCTTT
TRBV12-3/TRBV12-4	TRBJ1-5	-	-	CATWGGGNQPQHF	TGTGCCACCTGGGGGGGTGGCAATCAGCCCCAGCATTTT
TRBV6-5	TRBJ2-7	few	-	CASRPTAAGEQYF	TGTGCCAGCAGACCGACAGCGGCGGGGGAGCAGTACTTC
TRBV6-1	TRBJ2-4	-	-	CASSEAAGLSDIQYF	TGTGCCAGCAGTGAAGCGGCAGGGTTAAGCGACATTCAGTACTTC
TRBV19	TRBJ1-5	-	TRBD1	CASTDTGTGGHQPQHF	TGTGCCAGTACCGATACCGGGACAGGGGGCCATCAACCCCAGCATTTT
TRBV7-9	TRBJ1-6	-	TRBD1	CASRRTGHNSPLHF	TGTGCCAGCAGGCGGACAGGTCATAATTCACCCCTCCACTTT
TRBV2	TRBJ2-3	-	TRBD1	CASSRDRAKPDTQYF	TGTGCCAGCAGCCGGGACAGGGCGAAACCAGATACGCAGTATTTT
TRBV5-4	TRBJ2-7	-	TRBD2	CASRPSGTYEQYF	TGTGCCAGCAGACCTAGCGGAACCTACGAGCAGTACTTC